Below are 31 T cell receptor beta chains sequenced from a single sample in a study of T cell responses to AZD1222 COVID-19 vaccine. Measured with immunoSEQ multiplex PCR; TCRdb has only the in-frame clones, and not every one. Among under 70,000 clones, 84% were seen once, and the ten largest hold 21%. The input for sequencing was peripheral blood, taken on day 0 of AZD1222 vaccination. These receptor sequences come from an adult in good health.

The chain joins TRBV19 to TRBJ1-6; D uncertain. V lost 4 bases to trimming and J lost 8 bases, with 12 bases between them. The CDR3 is 14 amino acids. Per germline, CDR1 LNHDA and CDR2 SQIVND (reference sequence). The CDR3 spells CASSNQAFDSPLHF. DNA of the CDR3: TGTGCCAGTAGTAATCAGGCGTTCGATTCACCCCTCCACTTT. The full variable domain, its missing parts supplied by reference TRBV19 and TRBJ1-6, is DGGITQSPKYLFRKEGQNVTLSCEQNLNHDAMYWYRQDPGQGLRLIYYSQIVNDFQKGDIAEGYSVSREKKESFPLTVTSAQKNPTAFYLCASSNQAFDSPLHFGNGTRLTVT.

This clone was counted once. This chain connects TRBV12-5 to TRBJ2-2; TRBD1 agrees at 7 bases. Germline loops: CDR1 LGHNT, CDR2 FRNRAP. This CDR3 has 15 amino acids. Unmatched junction bases numbered 1, after V lost 1 base and J lost 2 bases. The CDR3 DNA sequence: TGTGCTAGTGGTTTGGGACAGGGAAACACCGGGGAGCTGTTTTTT. Translation gives CASGLGQGNTGELFF.

This chain joins TRBV9 and TRBJ2-3, with D unclear. Trimming removed 0 bases at V and 3 bases at J, with 5 bases between. CDR3 length: 13 amino acids. From germline, CDR1 is SGDLS and CDR2 YYNGEE. The DNA of the CDR3 is TGTGCCAGCAGCGTAGGGCCTACAGATACGCAGTATTTT. This encodes CASSVGPTDTQYF.

V gene TRBV4-3 combines with J gene TRBJ2-7; weak D call: TRBD2 (6 bases). Germline-derived CDR1 and CDR2 are LGHNA and YSLEER. Trimming shortened V by 0 bases and J by 2 bases, and 14 bases separated the two germline ends. The CDR3 loop spans 16 amino acids. The CDR3 DNA is TGCGCCAGCAGCCAAGATAGCGGAGGGGTCCCCTACGAGCAGTACTTC. Its protein is CASSQDSGGVPYEQYF.

In nucleotides, the CDR3 is TGTGCCAGCACCCTCTATAGGGCAGATACGCAGTATTTT. It specifies CASTLYRADTQYF. The chain employs TRBV7-2 and TRBJ2-3, with D uncertain. V lost 7 bases to trimming and J lost 4 bases, with 12 bases between them. CDR1 and CDR2 (germline): SGHTA, FQGNSA. The CDR3 sequence is 13 residues long.

The chain employs TRBV19 and TRBJ2-2; D may be TRBD1 or TRBD2 (6 bases each). The V end was cut by 5 bases, the J end by 6 bases, with 13 bases between. CDR3 length: 14 amino acids. Germline CDR1 reads LNHDA; CDR2 reads SQIVND (reference sequence). The chain's CDR3 is CASSRGGLPGELFF. CDR3 bases: TGTGCCAGTAGTCGTGGGGGGCTCCCCGGGGAGCTGTTTTTT.

The J gene is TRBJ2-7, the V gene TRBV27, with a possible D match to TRBD2 (6 bases). Germline V gives CDR1 MNHEY, CDR2 SMNVEV (reference sequence). The V end lost 6 bases, the J end lost 5 bases, and 20 bases lay between the germline ends. There are 15 residues in the CDR3. The CDR3 DNA follows: TGTGCCAGCAGGCCCTTTGGTTCGGGAGTTCACGAGCAGTACTTC. Translated: CASRPFGSGVHEQYF.

The chain has TRBV2 and TRBJ1-5; D unresolved. CDR1 is SNHLY and CDR2 is FYNNEI in the germline V gene. V lost 7 bases and J 0 bases, leaving 7 bases between the germline ends. The CDR3 is 13 residues long. The CDR3 loop is CASMSDSNQPQHF. The CDR3 DNA sequence: TGTGCCAGCATGTCGGATAGCAATCAGCCCCAGCATTTT.

This clone was counted between two and nine times. A junction end diverges from the germline sequence, so it may reflect a read error. The chain carries TRBV7-9 and TRBJ1-1; D remains unclear. Germline V gene lookup returns CDR1 SEHNR and CDR2 FQNEAQ (reference sequence). The CDR3 length is 12 residues. This CDR3 is CASTLRSTEAFF. CDR3 nucleotide sequence: TGTGCCAGCACCTTAAGGAGCACTGAAGCTTTCTTT.

The chain combines TRBV5-6 with TRBJ1-1; 9 bases fit TRBD1. In germline, CDR1 is SGHDT, CDR2 YYEEEE. The CDR3 is 18 residues long. Losses at the gene ends were 0 bases for V and 5 bases for J; bases not matched to a gene: 14. The CDR3 nucleotides read TGTGCCAGCAGCTTGGCCGGGACAGGGCGCGGCGATGGGACTGAAGCTTTCTTT. Protein: CASSLAGTGRGDGTEAFF.

The chain recombines TRBV6-5 with TRBJ1-5, with D possibly being TRBD1 (6 bases). CDR1 and CDR2 (germline): MNHEY, SVGAGI. V lost 0 bases to trimming and J lost 7 bases, with 13 bases between them. The CDR3 contains 15 residues. The CDR3 protein is CASSYSSGARQPQHF. DNA for the CDR3: TGTGCCAGCAGTTACTCCTCGGGGGCACGGCAGCCCCAGCATTTT.

V and J are TRBV15 and TRBJ1-2; no reliable D call. Germline V gives CDR1 LNHNV, CDR2 YYDKDF (reference sequence). The ends were cut back, 1 base at V and 7 bases at J, with 16 bases in the middle. The CDR3 loop spans 15 amino acids. The CDR3 region is CATSRGEGLASGYTF. The CDR3 DNA reads TGTGCCACCAGCAGAGGGGAAGGTCTCGCGTCTGGCTACACCTTC.

The V and J genes are TRBV3-1 (or the pseudogene TRBV3-2) and TRBJ1-1; tentatively, D is TRBD1 (5 bases). V lost 4 bases, J lost 1 base, and 10 bases lay in between. CDR1 is LGHDT, CDR2 YNNKEL, per germline (reference sequence). The CDR3 is 14 residues long. CDR3 residues: CASSPMGENTEAFF. Here the CDR3 DNA reads TGTGCCAGCAGCCCAATGGGGGAGAACACTGAAGCTTTCTTT.

The chain links TRBV28 to TRBJ2-7; no firm D call. Looked up from germline, CDR1 is MDHEN and CDR2 is SYDVKM. The CDR3 spans 12 residues. V gave up 2 bases and J gave up 4 bases, with 6 bases separating them. For the CDR3, the DNA is TGTGCCAGCAGTTTACCCCGGTACGAGCAGTACTTC. Its translation is CASSLPRYEQYF.

V usage is TRBV19 and J usage is TRBJ2-1, with TRBD2 as a possible D gene (7 bases). The CDR3 has 16 amino acids. CDR1 and CDR2 (germline): LNHDA, SQIVND (reference sequence). The ends were cut back, 6 bases at V and 0 bases at J, with 15 bases in the middle. The CDR3 loop is CASRGGDLSSYNEQFF. The CDR3 DNA is TGTGCCAGTAGAGGGGGGGATCTGAGCTCCTACAATGAGCAGTTCTTC. Variable domain in full (rest from reference TRBV19 and TRBJ2-1): DGGITQSPKYLFRKEGQNVTLSCEQNLNHDAMYWYRQDPGQGLRLIYYSQIVNDFQKGDIAEGYSVSREKKESFPLTVTSAQKNPTAFYLCASRGGDLSSYNEQFFGPGTRLTVL.

This clone was seen only once. The rearrangement uses TRBV19 and TRBJ2-5; 7 nucleotides agree with TRBD2. This CDR3 spans 13 amino acids. Trimming cost V 6 bases and J 5 bases; bases outside gene matches: 6. Germline V gene sequence: CDR1 LNHDA, CDR2 SQIVND (reference sequence). Here the CDR3 reads CASSPREVETQYF. For the CDR3, the DNA is TGTGCCAGTAGCCCCCGGGAGGTCGAGACCCAGTACTTC. Filled out from reference TRBV19 and TRBJ2-5, the complete variable domain reads DGGITQSPKYLFRKEGQNVTLSCEQNLNHDAMYWYRQDPGQGLRLIYYSQIVNDFQKGDIAEGYSVSREKKESFPLTVTSAQKNPTAFYLCASSPREVETQYFGPGTRLLVL.

The sample holds a few counts of this clone. V usage is TRBV9 and J usage is TRBJ2-7; the D is unclear. The V end was cut by 0 bases, the J end by 6 bases, with 10 bases between. Germline values: CDR1 SGDLS, CDR2 YYNGEE. The CDR3 is 13 residues long. The DNA for the CDR3 is TGTGCCAGCAGCGTAGATTTTCTGAGCGAGCAGTACTTC. Its protein is CASSVDFLSEQYF.

In DNA, the CDR3 is TGTGCCACCTACAAGAACACTGAAGCTTTCTTT. Protein sequence: CATYKNTEAFF. The chain recombines TRBV2 with TRBJ1-1; no clear D gene. CDR3 length: 11 residues. Trimming took off 10 bases at V and 1 base at J, with 7 bases between the two ends. Looked up from germline, CDR1 is SNHLY and CDR2 is FYNNEI.

This clone was counted once. This chain connects TRBV28 to TRBJ2-3, with 7 bases that match TRBD1. Germline V gene data show CDR1 as MDHEN and CDR2 as SYDVKM. The CDR3 contains 15 residues. The trim removed 5 bases at V and 5 bases at J, leaving 10 bases unmatched. CDR3 DNA: TGTGCCAGCAGTCCACGGGACAGCGGACGAGATACGCAGTATTTT. This sequence encodes CASSPRDSGRDTQYF.

The chain combines TRBV30 with TRBJ1-2, with TRBD1 as a possible D gene (5 bases). With 5 bases removed from V and 9 bases from J, the gap between germline ends came to 13 bases. Germline V CDR1 and CDR2: GTSNPN, SVGIG (reference sequence). The CDR3 is 11 residues long. The CDR3 DNA reads as TGTGCCTGGGGGGCATATGGCAGCTACACCTTC. Translated, it gives CAWGAYGSYTF.

CDR3 protein: CATSDITGREQFF. DNA for the CDR3: TGTGCCACCAGTGATATCACAGGGAGGGAGCAGTTCTTC. The chain carries TRBV24-1 and TRBJ2-1; D is perhaps TRBD1 or TRBD2 (6 bases each). The CDR3 covers 13 residues. Germline CDR1 and CDR2: KGHDR and SFDVKD. The germline V and J ends were trimmed by 3 bases and 10 bases, with 12 bases remaining between them.

The chain combines TRBV6-2 or TRBV6-3 with TRBJ1-6; the match to TRBD1 covers 8 bases. The germline gives CDR1 MNHEY, CDR2 SVGEGT. J lost 6 bases, V lost 0 bases, and 4 bases had no gene match. This CDR3 spans 16 amino acids. For the CDR3, the DNA is TGTGCCAGCAGTTACTCGCCTGACAGGGGTAATTCACCCCTCCACTTT. Its protein product is CASSYSPDRGNSPLHF.

This sequence joins TRBV6-2 or TRBV6-3 and TRBJ2-5; 13 bases align to TRBD2. V was clipped by 6 bases and J by 0 bases; unmatched bases: 7. The CDR3 contains 17 residues. Germline V lookup: CDR1 MNHEY, CDR2 SVGEGT. CDR3 nucleotides: TGTGCCAGCAGCCGGACTAGCGGGGGACCGTACCAAGAGACCCAGTACTTC. This gives the protein CASSRTSGGPYQETQYF.

The CDR3 region has the DNA TGTGCCAGCAGCTTAGCCACCGCGCGGGCGTTGGTTGGCTACACCTTC. It is translated as CASSLATARALVGYTF. This chain joins TRBV11-2 and TRBJ1-2, with D hard to call. CDR1 and CDR2 (germline): SGHAT, FQNNGV. This CDR3 comprises 16 residues. The V end lost 1 base, the J end lost 7 bases, and 19 bases lay between the germline ends.

The V and J genes are TRBV7-9 and TRBJ2-6; D is tentatively TRBD1 or TRBD2 (5 bases each). With 4 bases removed from V and 2 bases from J, the gap between germline ends came to 18 bases. Germline V CDR1 and CDR2: SEHNR, FQNEAQ (reference sequence). The CDR3 has 18 amino acids. The CDR3 coding sequence is TGTGCCAGCAGCTGGGACCTCGTTGTTCCGGCTGGGGCCAACGTCCTGACTTTC. It encodes CASSWDLVVPAGANVLTF.

In its sample, this clone was seen a few times. The rearrangement joins TRBV7-3 to TRBJ2-2, with D unclear. Trimming left V 1 base short and J 6 bases short, with 21 bases between. The CDR3 has 18 residues. Germline V gene sequence: CDR1 SGHTA, CDR2 FQGTGA. This CDR3 is CASSLIGGPSRIPGELFF. The CDR3 nucleotides are TGTGCCAGCAGCTTAATTGGTGGACCAAGCCGTATACCCGGGGAGCTGTTTTTT.

The chain joins TRBV28 to TRBJ1-2; 8 nucleotides agree with TRBD1. Germline CDR1 and CDR2: MDHEN and SYDVKM. The J segment lost 2 bases and the V segment lost 5 bases, leaving 1 base of the junction unmatched. The CDR3 has 13 residues. The CDR3 protein is CASSRTGNYGYTF. The CDR3 nucleotides read TGTGCCAGCAGTCGGACAGGGAACTATGGCTACACCTTC.

This clone appeared a few times. The V gene is TRBV2, the J gene TRBJ2-7; D gene ambiguous. Trimming pared 2 bases from V and 4 bases from J, leaving 6 bases between. The CDR3 length is 12 residues. CDR1 and CDR2 (germline): SNHLY, FYNNEI. CDR3 region: CASSEIRYEQYF. CDR3 in DNA: TGTGCCAGCAGTGAAATAAGGTACGAGCAGTACTTC. Full variable domain (remainder filled in from reference TRBV2 and TRBJ2-7): EPEVTQTPSHQVTQMGQEVILRCVPISNHLYFYWYRQILGQKVEFLVSFYNNEISEKSEIFDDQFSVERPDGSNFTLKIRSTKLEDSAMYFCASSEIRYEQYFGPGTRLTVT.

The chain employs TRBV29-1 and TRBJ2-7; 7 positions agree with TRBD1. V trimming: 6 bases; J trimming: 6 bases; junction bases outside the gene matches: 8. The CDR3 is 12 residues long. Per germline, CDR1 SQVTM and CDR2 ANQGSEA. CDR3 residues: CSVSPTGIEQYF. In nucleotides, the CDR3 is TGCAGCGTCTCCCCGACAGGGATCGAGCAGTACTTC.

The chain carries TRBV10-2 and TRBJ2-5; TRBD2 might be the D (5 bases). The CDR3 is made up of 13 amino acids. V lost 7 bases to trimming and J lost 0 bases, with 9 bases between them. Germline CDR1 reads WSHSY; CDR2 reads SAAADI. CDR3 nucleotide sequence: TGCGCCAGCAAAAGGCGGGACCAAGAGACCCAGTACTTC. This codes for CASKRRDQETQYF.

The chain recombines TRBV28 with TRBJ1-2, with D possibly being TRBD1 (6 bases). There are 16 residues in the CDR3. Trimming left V 1 base short and J 0 bases short, with 12 bases between. The V gene's germline CDR1 is MDHEN and CDR2 SYDVKM. In DNA form, the CDR3 reads TGTGCCAGCAGTTTATATGGCAGGGGAGCTAACTATGGCTACACCTTC. Translation: CASSLYGRGANYGYTF.